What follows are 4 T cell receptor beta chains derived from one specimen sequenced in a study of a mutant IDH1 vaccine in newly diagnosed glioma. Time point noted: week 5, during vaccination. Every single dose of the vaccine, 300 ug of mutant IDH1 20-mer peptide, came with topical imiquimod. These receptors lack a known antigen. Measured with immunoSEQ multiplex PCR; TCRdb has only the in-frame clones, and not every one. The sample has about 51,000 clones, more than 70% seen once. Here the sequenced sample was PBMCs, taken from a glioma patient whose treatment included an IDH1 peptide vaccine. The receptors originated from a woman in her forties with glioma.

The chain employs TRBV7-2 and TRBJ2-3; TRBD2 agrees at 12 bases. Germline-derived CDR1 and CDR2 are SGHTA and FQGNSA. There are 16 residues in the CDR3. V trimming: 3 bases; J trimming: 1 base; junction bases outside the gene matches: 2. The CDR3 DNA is TGTGCCAGCAGCTTCCGGACTAGCGGGGGCACAGATACGCAGTATTTT. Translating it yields CASSFRTSGGTDTQYF.

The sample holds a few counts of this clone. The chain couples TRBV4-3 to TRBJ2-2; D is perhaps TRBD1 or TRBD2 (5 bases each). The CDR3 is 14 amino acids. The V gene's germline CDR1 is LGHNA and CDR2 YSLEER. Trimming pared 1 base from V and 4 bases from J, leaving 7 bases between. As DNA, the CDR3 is TGCGCCAGCAGCCAAGCAGGGACCACCGGGGAGCTGTTTTTT. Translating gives CASSQAGTTGELFF.

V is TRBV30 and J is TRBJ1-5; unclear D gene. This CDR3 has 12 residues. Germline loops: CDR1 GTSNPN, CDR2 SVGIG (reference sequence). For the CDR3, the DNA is TGTGCTTCCGACGGATACAATCAGCCCCAGCATTTT. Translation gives CASDGYNQPQHF.

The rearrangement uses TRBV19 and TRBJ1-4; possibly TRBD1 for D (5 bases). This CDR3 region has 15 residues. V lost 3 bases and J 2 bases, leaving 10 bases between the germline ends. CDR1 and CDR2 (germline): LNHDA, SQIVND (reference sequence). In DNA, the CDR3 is TGTGCCAGTAGTATGGGGGTTGGGACTAATGAAAAACTGTTTTTT. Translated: CASSMGVGTNEKLFF.